What follows are 30 T cell receptor beta chains derived from one specimen sequenced in a study of blood T cell repertoires in COVID-19. The method was immunoSEQ multiplex PCR; TCRdb's version includes in-frame clones alone and lacks a portion of them. The profile shows fewer than 30,000 clones, approximately 83% of them singletons. Sequenced: peripheral blood. The origin of the receptors is a woman aged 80 or older with COVID-19, enrolled during active disease.

Only a few counts were recorded for this clone. The sample carries other DNA sequences with the same CDR3. The chain recombines TRBV5-4 with TRBJ2-7; 7 positions agree with TRBD1. The length of the CDR3 is 14 residues. CDR1 and CDR2 (germline): SGHNT, YYREEE (reference sequence). After removal of 0 bases from V and 2 bases from J, the junction contained 2 bases not matched to a gene. In DNA form, the CDR3 reads TGTGCCAGCAGCTTGGACAGGGGTCCCTACGAGCAGTACTTC. Translation: CASSLDRGPYEQYF.

The genes are TRBV4-2 and TRBJ2-1; possibly TRBD2 for D (6 bases). Germline loops: CDR1 LGHNA, CDR2 YNFKEQ. This CDR3 region has 13 residues. V was trimmed by 4 bases and J by 5 bases, leaving 9 bases between them. Here the CDR3 reads CASSPGLHNEQFF. CDR3 nucleotides: TGTGCCAGCAGCCCCGGACTACACAATGAGCAGTTCTTC.

V usage is TRBV6-5 and J usage is TRBJ1-2, with unresolved D. V lost 5 bases to trimming and J lost 0 bases, with 10 bases between them. This CDR3 comprises 14 residues. Germline CDR1 MNHEY, CDR2 SVGAGI. DNA for the CDR3: TGTGCCAGCAGTACTACGCAGACTAACTATGGCTACACCTTC. Its translation: CASSTTQTNYGYTF.

This rearrangement joins TRBV5-1 to TRBJ1-6, with D perhaps TRBD1 (6 bases). Germline CDR1 is SGHRS and CDR2 is YFSETQ. The CDR3 runs to 16 residues. Trimming took off 0 bases at V and 6 bases at J, with 13 bases between the two ends. The CDR3 region is CASSLVLQGSNSPLHF. CDR3 coding DNA: TGCGCCAGCAGCTTGGTCCTGCAGGGGAGTAATTCACCCCTCCACTTT.

Here the CDR3 DNA reads TGTGCCACCAAGGAGGGAAACCAAGAGACCCAGTACTTC. This translates into CATKEGNQETQYF. V gene TRBV15 combines with J gene TRBJ2-5; weak D call: TRBD2 (6 bases). The CDR3 runs 13 residues. Germline values: CDR1 LNHNV, CDR2 YYDKDF (reference sequence). Between the trimmed V and J ends, which lost 7 bases and 0 bases, there was a span of 9 bases. Filled out from reference TRBV15 and TRBJ2-5, the complete variable domain reads DAMVIQNPRYQVTQFGKPVTLSCSQTLNHNVMYWYQQKSSQAPKLLFHYYDKDFNNEADTPDNFQSRRPNTSFCFLDIRSPGLGDTAMYLCATKEGNQETQYFGPGTRLLVL.

In DNA, the CDR3 is TGTGCCAGCAGACCACAGAACACTGAAGCTTTCTTT. Encoded protein: CASRPQNTEAFF. The rearrangement links TRBV7-9 to TRBJ1-1; D uncertain. This CDR3 comprises 12 residues. V was clipped by 6 bases and J by 1 base, with 6 bases between them. The germline V gene has CDR1 SEHNR and CDR2 FQNEAQ (reference sequence).

The chain is built from TRBV10-3 and TRBJ2-3, with D maybe TRBD2 (6 bases). CDR1 and CDR2 from the germline V gene are ENHRY and SYGVKD. This CDR3 spans 14 amino acids. V lost 7 bases, J lost 0 bases, and 11 bases lay in between. The CDR3, as DNA: TGTGCCATCAACGGGGGTGGTAGCACAGATACGCAGTATTTT. This gives the protein CAINGGGSTDTQYF.

The chain combines TRBV10-2 with TRBJ1-1; possible D gene TRBD1, 5 bases. The germline CDR1 and CDR2 sequences are WSHSY and SAAADI. This CDR3 has 14 residues. The V and J ends lost 4 bases and 4 bases respectively, with 13 bases between them. CDR3 sequence: CASSVSQGGTEAFF. The CDR3 DNA is TGCGCCAGCAGTGTCTCCCAGGGAGGCACTGAAGCTTTCTTT.

The rearrangement uses TRBV5-1 and TRBJ2-7; a weak D match, TRBD2 (5 bases). Between the trimmed V and J ends, which lost 1 base and 4 bases, there was a span of 12 bases. Germline V gene lookup returns CDR1 SGHRS and CDR2 YFSETQ. This CDR3 has 14 amino acids. The CDR3 region has the DNA TGCGCCAGCAGCTTGTCTTCTAGCCTGTACGAGCAGTACTTC. Its protein is CASSLSSSLYEQYF.

The chain recombines TRBV4-2 with TRBJ2-7; possible D gene TRBD1, 5 bases. V lost 1 base to trimming and J lost 5 bases, with 21 bases between them. CDR1 is LGHNA, CDR2 YNFKEQ, per germline. The CDR3 is made up of 17 amino acids. This CDR3 reads CASSQVGARAITNEQYF. In DNA, the CDR3 is TGTGCCAGCAGCCAAGTAGGGGCTAGAGCGATTACCAACGAGCAGTACTTC.

The chain carries TRBV6-5 and TRBJ1-2, with a weak D call TRBD1 (6 bases). The V end was cut by 6 bases, the J end by 6 bases, with 11 bases between. Germline CDR1 is MNHEY and CDR2 is SVGAGI. This CDR3 contains 12 residues. Here the CDR3 DNA reads TGTGCCAGCAGCAACTACAGGGATGGCTACACCTTC. The encoded protein is CASSNYRDGYTF.

The chain couples TRBV4-1 to TRBJ2-7; D might be TRBD2 (6 bases). V was trimmed by 4 bases and J by 4 bases, leaving 14 bases between them. Germline V gives CDR1 MGHRA, CDR2 YSYEKL. The CDR3 totals 14 residues. The DNA for the CDR3 is TGCGCCAGCAGCCTCAGGAGGGATTATTACGAGCAGTACTTC. Residues: CASSLRRDYYEQYF.

This chain links TRBV11-3 with TRBJ2-2; a weak D match, TRBD1 (6 bases). This CDR3 has 16 amino acids. CDR1 is SGHNT and CDR2 is YENEEA in the germline V gene. Trimming shortened V by 5 bases and J by 6 bases, and 19 bases separated the two germline ends. The CDR3: CASSPIQGSGAGELFF. The CDR3 DNA reads as TGTGCCAGCAGCCCAATTCAGGGGTCCGGGGCCGGGGAGCTGTTTTTT. The full variable domain, with the rest looked up from reference TRBV11-3 and TRBJ2-2, is EAGVVQSPRYKIIEKKQPVAFWCNPISGHNTLYWYLQNLGQGPELLIRYENEEAVDDSQLPKDRFSAERLKGVDSTLKIQPAELGDSAVYLCASSPIQGSGAGELFFGEGSRLTVL.

The genes are TRBV6-5 and TRBJ1-1; perhaps TRBD1 as D (5 bases). V lost 5 bases and J 7 bases, leaving 14 bases between the germline ends. CDR3 length equals 13 residues. The V gene's germline CDR1 is MNHEY and CDR2 SVGAGI. Here the CDR3 reads CASSQTGTVEAFF. CDR3 bases: TGTGCCAGCAGTCAGACGGGGACTGTTGAAGCTTTCTTT.

This chain connects TRBV29-1 to TRBJ1-1; 7 nucleotides line up with TRBD1. Trimming removed 4 bases from V and 2 bases from J; junction bases left unmatched: 4. Germline values: CDR1 SQVTM, CDR2 ANQGSEA. The CDR3 is made up of 13 amino acids. The CDR3 protein is CSVGGTDNTEAFF. The DNA for the CDR3 is TGCAGCGTTGGGGGGACAGACAACACTGAAGCTTTCTTT.

This chain connects TRBV6-5 to TRBJ2-7, with 8 bases matching TRBD1. The CDR3 has 15 amino acids. Per germline, CDR1 MNHEY and CDR2 SVGAGI. Trimming removed 0 bases from V and 6 bases from J; junction bases left unmatched: 7. CDR3 DNA sequence: TGTGCCAGCAGTTACTCGGCAGGGGGCGCGTCCGAGCAGTACTTC. As protein: CASSYSAGGASEQYF.

The V gene is TRBV13, the J gene TRBJ2-1; a possible D gene is TRBD1 (6 bases). V was clipped by 3 bases and J by 2 bases, with 11 bases between them. Germline assignment: CDR1 PRHDT and CDR2 FYEKMQ (reference sequence). This CDR3 has 15 amino acids. The CDR3: CASSLGQGTYNEQFF. CDR3 sequence (DNA): TGTGCCAGCAGCTTGGGGCAGGGGACCTACAATGAGCAGTTCTTC.

This chain links TRBV2 with TRBJ1-5; D remains ambiguous. Germline CDR1 reads SNHLY; CDR2 reads FYNNEI. The CDR3 length is 12 residues. The V end was cut by 7 bases, the J end by 2 bases, with 6 bases between. This CDR3 is CASKVGNQPQHF. Here the CDR3 DNA reads TGTGCCAGCAAAGTAGGCAATCAGCCCCAGCATTTT.

The chain links TRBV19 to TRBJ1-5, with a tentative D call TRBD1 (5 bases). V was cut by 5 bases and J by 7 bases, with 18 bases left in between. Germline loops: CDR1 LNHDA, CDR2 SQIVND (reference sequence). This CDR3 has 15 residues. The CDR3 loop reads CASSYPSPGNQPQHF. CDR3 coding DNA: TGTGCCAGTAGTTACCCTTCGCCAGGGAACCAGCCCCAGCATTTT.

J is TRBJ2-7 and V is TRBV6-2 or TRBV6-3, with TRBD1 matching 11 bases. Per germline, CDR1 MNHEY and CDR2 SVGEGT. V shed 6 bases, J shed 1 base, and the junction held 11 bases outside the gene matches. The CDR3 contains 17 residues. The CDR3 sequence is CASSRRTGGAESYEQYF. The CDR3 nucleotides are TGTGCCAGCAGCCGACGGACAGGGGGCGCGGAATCCTACGAGCAGTACTTC.

This clone was picked up a small number of times. The chain combines TRBV5-1 with TRBJ1-6, with TRBD1 identical over 7 bases. Germline V gene lookup returns CDR1 SGHRS and CDR2 YFSETQ. V shed 2 bases and J 8 bases; nucleotides not matched to a gene: 4. This CDR3 has 14 residues. Here the CDR3 DNA reads TGCGCCAGCAGCTTCGACAGGGAGCATTCACCCCTCCACTTT. Its protein product is CASSFDREHSPLHF.

This clone showed up just once. V gene TRBV6-5 combines with J gene TRBJ1-2; D might be TRBD1 (5 bases). This CDR3 contains 14 residues. Trimming pared 8 bases from V and 3 bases from J, leaving 16 bases between. Germline V gene sequence: CDR1 MNHEY, CDR2 SVGAGI. The DNA for the CDR3 is TGTGCCAGCTATAGCGGGGGGGTGGACTATGGCTACACCTTC. Translating it yields CASYSGGVDYGYTF.

In this sample, this clone turned up once. The chain has TRBV21-1 and TRBJ2-5; the table names TRBD2, a call not compared with the DNA. TRBV21-1 has pseudogene status. This CDR3 contains 13 residues. In DNA form, the CDR3 reads TGTGCCAGCAGCAAAGCGAAAAACGGGACCCAGTACTTC. As protein: CASSKAKNGTQYF.

The chain has TRBV3-1 (or the pseudogene TRBV3-2) and TRBJ2-5; D possibly corresponds to TRBD1 (5 bases). The CDR3 runs 13 residues. V was clipped by 3 bases and J by 5 bases, with 10 bases between them. The germline CDR1 and CDR2 sequences are LGHDT and YNNKEL (reference sequence). The CDR3 DNA is TGTGCCAGCAGCCAGCAGGGTTCGGAGACCCAGTACTTC. Amino acids: CASSQQGSETQYF.

This chain links TRBV5-1 with TRBJ2-1; 10 bases are shared with TRBD2. The CDR3 is made up of 15 amino acids. With 4 bases clipped from V and 3 bases from J, the junction kept 4 bases outside the gene matches. Germline CDR1 and CDR2: SGHRS and YFSETQ. The CDR3 region has the DNA TGCGCCAGCAGCGGCGGACTAGCGGTCTACAATGAGCAGTTCTTC. It is translated as CASSGGLAVYNEQFF. Full variable domain (rest looked up from reference TRBV5-1 and TRBJ2-1): KAGVTQTPRYLIKTRGQQVTLSCSPISGHRSVSWYQQTPGQGLQFLFEYFSETQRNKGNFPGRFSGRQFSNSRSEMNVSTLELGDSALYLCASSGGLAVYNEQFFGPGTRLTVL.

The rearrangement links TRBV4-1 to TRBJ1-2; possibly TRBD1 for D (5 bases). V gave up 1 base and J gave up 8 bases, with 20 bases separating them. The CDR3 extends over 16 amino acids. Germline lookup yields CDR1 MGHRA and CDR2 YSYEKL. The DNA for the CDR3 is TGCGCCAGCAGCCAAGCCCAGTCGGGACTCGGAGGAGGCTACACCTTC. Protein sequence: CASSQAQSGLGGGYTF.

The gene calls are TRBV15 and TRBJ2-3; D is unresolved. The V gene lost 3 bases and the J gene lost 8 bases, with 12 bases spanning the gap. This CDR3 is 13 amino acids long. Germline values: CDR1 LNHNV, CDR2 YYDKDF (reference sequence). The CDR3 DNA reads as TGTGCCACCAGCAGCCGCCCCGGTGGTACGCAGTATTTT. Translation: CATSSRPGGTQYF.

This chain links TRBV2 with TRBJ2-7; 12 positions match TRBD2. This CDR3 has 15 amino acids. Trimming took 4 bases from V and 0 from J; bases not matched to a gene: 1. Germline V gives CDR1 SNHLY, CDR2 FYNNEI. CDR3 bases: TGTGCCAGCAGTGCGACTAGCGGGGGCTCCTACGAGCAGTACTTC. Translated: CASSATSGGSYEQYF.

The chain uses TRBV18 and TRBJ2-5, with 9 bases fitting TRBD2. The germline gives CDR1 KGHSH, CDR2 LQKENI. V trimming: 5 bases; J trimming: 5 bases; junction bases outside the gene matches: 9. The CDR3 totals 15 residues. The CDR3 reads CASSESGLAMETQYF. The CDR3 DNA sequence: TGTGCCAGCTCAGAATCGGGACTAGCCATGGAGACCCAGTACTTC. The variable domain in full, completed from reference TRBV18 and TRBJ2-5, reads NAGVMQNPRHLVRRRGQEARLRCSPMKGHSHVYWYRQLPEEGLKFMVYLQKENIIDESGMPKERFSAEFPKEGPSILRIQQVVRGDSAAYFCASSESGLAMETQYFGPGTRLLVL.

The chain recombines TRBV5-1 with TRBJ1-1; D call uncertain. This CDR3 comprises 13 residues. V was trimmed by 1 base and J by 6 bases, leaving 10 bases between them. Germline CDR1 and CDR2: SGHRS and YFSETQ. The CDR3 loop is CASSLLVESEAFF. The CDR3 coding sequence is TGCGCCAGCAGCTTGCTCGTAGAGTCTGAAGCTTTCTTT.